This is a list of T cell receptor beta chains from one sample in a study of hypomethylating agent response in myelodysplastic syndrome. The assay was immunoSEQ multiplex PCR, and TCRdb's table has in-frame clones only and misses some. The sample records roughly 5,400 clones, 85% to 90% being singletons. The sample consisted of bone marrow, taken before or after starting hypomethylating agent treatment for myelodysplastic syndrome (not recorded which). The source of these receptors is a human donor with myelodysplastic syndrome. CDR3s include the opening cysteine and the closing phenylalanine or tryptophan. Each record gives: clone size, V gene, CDR3 length, J gene, D gene, CDR3 protein, CDR3 DNA. A D gene is named only where the DNA matches it firmly. Size is stated for part of the rows, as once, few or many counts, or as a class when the clone is expanded.

>once|TRBV13|14|TRBJ1-1|TRBD1
CASSWDRRGTEAFF
TGTGCCAGCAGCTGGGACAGGAGGGGCACTGAAGCTTTCTTT
>.|TRBV5-6|12|TRBJ1-1|.
CASSPNRREAFF
TGTGCCAGCAGCCCGAATAGGAGGGAAGCTTTCTTT
>.|TRBV14|14|TRBJ2-7|.
CASSQGLGPYEQYF
TGTGCCAGCAGCCAAGGGTTAGGTCCCTACGAGCAGTACTTC
>once|TRBV10-3|16|TRBJ2-1|.
CAISESGTGTYNEQFF
TGTGCCATCAGTGAGTCGGGCACGGGGACCTACAATGAGCAGTTCTTC
>.|TRBV7-3|14|TRBJ1-2|TRBD1
CASSLPDRDIGYTF
TGTGCCAGCAGCTTACCGGACAGGGATATTGGCTACACCTTC
>.|TRBV4-2|14|TRBJ2-2|.
CASSPREYQGELFF
TGTGCCAGCAGCCCCCGGGAGTATCAAGGGGAGCTGTTTTTT
>.|TRBV30|14|TRBJ1-5|TRBD1
CAWSATGAYQPQHF
TGTGCCTGGAGTGCGACAGGGGCGTATCAGCCCCAGCATTTT
>.|TRBV7-2|16|TRBJ2-7|.
CASSLTVPVPSHEQYF
TGTGCCAGCAGCTTAACAGTCCCAGTACCCTCCCACGAGCAGTACTTC
>.|TRBV5-1|17|TRBJ2-5|TRBD2
CASSFGLAGGFGETQYF
TGCGCCAGCAGCTTTGGACTAGCGGGGGGTTTTGGAGAGACCCAGTACTTC
>.|TRBV10-3|16|TRBJ2-1|TRBD2
CAIRGELAGYNNEQFF
TGTGCCATCAGGGGGGAACTAGCGGGGTATAACAATGAGCAGTTCTTC
>.|TRBV5-1|15|TRBJ1-4|.
CASSLGTGFEEKLFF
TGCGCCAGCAGCTTGGGGACGGGCTTTGAGGAAAAACTGTTTTTT
>.|TRBV27|14|TRBJ2-3|.
CARKGMSREDTQYF
TGTGCCAGGAAAGGGATGAGTAGAGAAGATACGCAGTATTTT
>.|TRBV27|14|TRBJ2-7|TRBD1
CASSPGQESYEQYF
TGTGCCAGCAGTCCTGGACAGGAGTCCTACGAGCAGTACTTC
>.|TRBV7-6|15|TRBJ2-5|.
CASSLLARHSETQYF
TGTGCCAGCAGCTTATTAGCGAGGCATTCCGAGACCCAGTACTTC
>.|TRBV7-9|15|TRBJ1-2|TRBD1
CASSEGQGLGYGYTF
TGTGCCAGCAGCGAGGGACAGGGTCTTGGCTATGGCTACACCTTC
>.|TRBV5-5|16|TRBJ1-1|.
CASSTGMGALITEAFF
TGTGCCAGCAGTACAGGAATGGGGGCACTCATCACTGAAGCTTTCTTT
>.|TRBV5-1|15|TRBJ2-2|TRBD1
CASSLERGRTGELFF
TGCGCCAGCAGCTTGGAAAGGGGGCGCACCGGGGAGCTGTTTTTT
>.|TRBV19|13|TRBJ1-5|TRBD1
CARRTGKSEPQHF
TGTGCCAGAAGGACAGGGAAGAGCGAGCCCCAGCATTTT
>.|TRBV5-5|14|TRBJ1-2|TRBD1
CASRRGQQLYGYTF
TGTGCCAGCAGGAGGGGACAGCAACTCTATGGCTACACCTTC
>.|TRBV19|15|TRBJ2-7|TRBD2
CASSREGLSSYEQYF
TGTGCCAGTAGTCGGGAGGGTCTGAGCTCCTACGAGCAGTACTTC
>.|TRBV7-2|15|TRBJ1-5|.
CASSDQGYSNQPQHF
TGTGCCAGCAGCGATCAGGGGTATAGCAATCAGCCCCAGCATTTT
>.|TRBV5-1|14|TRBJ1-1|.
CASRYSSENTEAFF
TGCGCCAGCAGGTACAGTTCTGAGAACACTGAAGCTTTCTTT
>.|TRBV6-1|15|TRBJ1-6|.
CASSEIRSGNSPLHF
TGTGCCAGCAGTGAAATTAGATCGGGCAATTCACCCCTCCACTTT
>.|TRBV9|15|TRBJ1-2|TRBD1
CASSVGGQASYGYTF
TGTGCCAGCAGCGTAGGGGGACAGGCGTCCTATGGCTACACCTTC
>once|TRBV30|15|TRBJ2-1|TRBD1
CAWSVPNPGRGHMFF
TGTGCCTGGAGTGTACCGAACCCCGGCAGGGGGCATATGTTCTTC
>.|TRBV11-2|14|TRBJ2-1|TRBD2
CASSLRGGRNEQFF
TGTGCCAGCAGCTTGCGGGGGGGCCGGAATGAGCAGTTCTTC
>once|TRBV11-2|15|TRBJ1-6|TRBD1
CASSSRTGGFSPLRF
TGTGCCAGCAGCTCAAGGACAGGGGGCTTTTCACCCCTCCGCTTT